The rows below give T cell receptor beta chains drawn from one sample of a study of cytomegalovirus exposure and HLA in healthy donors. Sequencing used immunoSEQ multiplex PCR; TCRdb keeps in-frame clones, though not all of them. The sample records approximately 150,000 clones, around 79% being singletons. Material: PBMCs. These receptor sequences come from a man aged 35 to 55 in good health and CMV-seronegative. The conserved cysteine and the conserved F or W are not part of the CDR3 here.

V	J	length	CDR3
TRBV9	TRBJ2-6	13	ASSVLTAGANVLT
TRBV5-1	TRBJ2-5	15	ASRPARTSGMLETQY
TRBV11-3	TRBJ2-3	14	ASSQGTSGSTDTQY
TRBV6-5	TRBJ2-7	13	ASSYSPSGMREQY
TRBV6-6	TRBJ2-1	10	ASSFGRDEQF
TRBV4-3	TRBJ2-3	13	ASSPTGDSTDTQY
TRBV10-3	TRBJ2-7	10	AISAPSGSQY
TRBV19	TRBJ2-3	13	ASSPGLAGADTQY
TRBV5-1	TRBJ2-7	15	ASSRGLAGPWSYEQY
TRBV6-5	TRBJ1-1	13	ASRTGAGLNTEAF
TRBV5-8	TRBJ2-7	12	ASSNRGGDYEQY
TRBV7-9	TRBJ2-2	17	SSSSPGLAGGRNTGELF
TRBV19	TRBJ1-5	13	ASSIEFGGHQPQH
TRBV19	TRBJ2-7	12	ASTPNGANYEQY
TRBV4-2	TRBJ2-7	11	ASSQDRNYEQY
TRBV7-6	TRBJ2-5	15	ASSLASRGGAGETQY
TRBV6-5	TRBJ2-1	13	ASNQGGMRKAGML
TRBV4-1	TRBJ2-7	11	ASSLDRAYEQY
TRBV2	TRBJ2-1	12	ATTPRARGSVQF
TRBV6-1	TRBJ2-7	13	ASSLLAGGSYEQY
TRBV29-1	TRBJ2-6	14	SARLAGGPGANVLT
TRBV7-2	TRBJ1-2	13	ASSTGTGRVYGYT
TRBV5-5	TRBJ2-1	11	ASSPSGGDEQF
TRBV18	TRBJ2-5	10	ASSPSQETQY
TRBV28	TRBJ2-1	16	ASSLSIPRLAEVDEQF
TRBV2	TRBJ2-5	11	ASSVNRAETQY
TRBV25-1	TRBJ2-5	11	ASSGRDRETQY
TRBV27	TRBJ2-7	11	ASSLFAGYEQY
TRBV7-7	TRBJ2-5	15	ASSLGVAGVSGETQY
TRBV6-1	TRBJ2-2	10	ASSGTGWELF
TRBV2	TRBJ2-5	13	ASSDVGGPGETQY
TRBV7-9	TRBJ2-1	15	ASSLAKRWLADNEQF
TRBV5-4	TRBJ1-4	11	ASSQGPNEKLF
TRBV18	TRBJ2-3	13	ASSPERGLTDTQY
TRBV7-8	TRBJ2-5	14	ASSLGHPGGQETQY
TRBV4-2	TRBJ2-7	17	ASSQGRSSGSLDSYEQY
TRBV19	TRBJ1-2	9	ASRYRDGYT
TRBV5-4	TRBJ2-2	14	ASSLDGTGGTGELF
TRBV19	TRBJ2-1	11	ASNKREGREQF
TRBV2	TRBJ2-7	15	ASRRSGLAVSSYEQY
TRBV2	TRBJ2-2	13	ASSPSGTYTGELF
TRBV10-3	TRBJ2-1	14	ATHPTSGVSYNEQF
TRBV5-1	TRBJ1-4	11	ASSQGYNEKLF
TRBV5-1	TRBJ2-1	13	ASSLFSSSSNEQF
TRBV28	TRBJ2-7	15	ASSLDSRAGATYEQY
TRBV5-1	TRBJ2-3	13	ASSSASGRTDTQY
TRBV6-6	TRBJ2-1	13	ASSPNWASYNEQF
TRBV19	.	12	ASSIGLATDEQY
TRBV28	TRBJ2-3	13	ASMGPGLSTDTQY
TRBV5-1	TRBJ2-2	17	ASSLGPATSGSTTGELF
TRBV10-3	TRBJ2-1	11	AISVGGGNEQF